These 14 T cell receptor beta chains were sequenced from one sample in a study of T cells in localized non-small cell lung cancer. TCRdb's table, derived via immunoSEQ multiplex PCR, lists solely in-frame clones and lacks some. The sample gives about 30,000 clones, roughly 94% of which show up once; 0.73% is in the top ten. This specimen was peripheral blood, taken before any cancer treatment. These receptors all come from a woman aged 35-75 years with stage I lung adenocarcinoma.

In its sample, this clone was seen once. The V call is TRBV2, the J call TRBJ1-1, with TRBD1 matching over 7 bases. Trimming removed 7 bases from V and 0 bases from J; junction bases left unmatched: 8. Germline CDR1 and CDR2: SNHLY and FYNNEI. CDR3 size: 15 residues. The CDR3 sequence: CASTTEGQLNTEAFF. In nucleotides, the CDR3 is TGTGCCAGCACTACCGAGGGACAGTTGAACACTGAAGCTTTCTTT.

The V call is TRBV9, the J call TRBJ2-6, with 7 positions matching TRBD2. This CDR3 is built from 18 residues. V lost 0 bases to trimming and J lost 1 base; unmatched junction nucleotides: 7. In germline, CDR1 is SGDLS, CDR2 YYNGEE. The CDR3, as DNA: TGTGCCAGCAGCGTAGCCCGTGTGGGGGGGTCTGGGGCCAACGTCCTGACTTTC. It yields the protein CASSVARVGGSGANVLTF.

The chain carries TRBV2 and TRBJ2-7; D gene unclear. The V gene's germline CDR1 is SNHLY and CDR2 FYNNEI. The CDR3 totals 14 residues. Between the trimmed V and J ends, which lost 3 bases and 9 bases, there was a span of 18 bases. In DNA form, the CDR3 reads TGTGCCAGCAGTGATGGACGAGGTGGGCTCGGGCAGTACTTC. Translated: CASSDGRGGLGQYF.

V gene TRBV6-1 combines with J gene TRBJ2-6; D is possibly TRBD1 (5 bases). Deletions cut 6 bases from V and 0 bases from J, with 9 bases between. CDR3 size: 15 residues. The V gene's germline CDR1 is MNHNS and CDR2 SASEGT. CDR3 coding DNA: TGTGCCAGCAGGAGCAGGGCCTCTGGGGCCAACGTCCTGACTTTC. Translating gives CASRSRASGANVLTF.

V is TRBV5-1 and J is TRBJ1-5; perhaps TRBD1 as D (6 bases). This CDR3 comprises 14 residues. The germline V gene encodes CDR1 SGHRS and CDR2 YFSETQ. V lost 0 bases, J lost 5 bases, and 9 bases lay in between. The CDR3 is CASSLGDKDQPQHF. The CDR3 DNA reads TGCGCCAGCAGCTTGGGGGACAAAGATCAGCCCCAGCATTTT.

The CDR3 coding sequence is TGTGCCAGCAGCCATTCTCACAGGGTGCCCTACAATGAGCAGTTCTTC. It is translated as CASSHSHRVPYNEQFF. This rearrangement joins TRBV6-4 to TRBJ2-1, with D perhaps TRBD1 (6 bases). Trimming shortened V by 6 bases and J by 2 bases, and 17 bases separated the two germline ends. This CDR3 spans 16 amino acids. CDR1 is MRHNA and CDR2 is SNTAGT in the germline V gene.

The chain uses TRBV4-3 and TRBJ1-1; D not certain. In germline, CDR1 is LGHNA, CDR2 YSLEER. This CDR3 has 16 residues. V lost 0 bases and J lost 2, with 13 bases in between. CDR3 coding DNA: TGCGCCAGCAGCCAAGAAGGCCACCTTGGAAACACTGAAGCTTTCTTT. Translation gives CASSQEGHLGNTEAFF.

CDR3 DNA sequence: TGTGCCAGCAGTTTGGGGAATTCAGAGACCCAGTACTTC. Its protein is CASSLGNSETQYF. The V call is TRBV28, the J call TRBJ2-5; D remains unclear. The germline V and J ends were trimmed by 3 bases and 4 bases, with 9 bases remaining between them. This CDR3 comprises 13 residues. The germline V gene has CDR1 MDHEN and CDR2 SYDVKM.

V gene TRBV9 combines with J gene TRBJ2-2; 9 bases agree with TRBD1. The V and J ends lost 4 bases and 6 bases, in that order; junction bases with no gene match: 10. The CDR3 extends over 16 amino acids. Germline-derived CDR1 and CDR2 are SGDLS and YYNGEE. The CDR3: CASSSKYRGRAGELFF. In DNA, the CDR3 is TGTGCCAGCAGCTCCAAATACAGGGGGCGCGCCGGGGAGCTGTTTTTT.

The V call is TRBV5-6, the J call TRBJ2-5; 8 positions agree with TRBD1. This CDR3 is built from 15 residues. From germline, CDR1 is SGHDT and CDR2 YYEEEE. V shed 7 bases and J 1 base; nucleotides not matched to a gene: 9. CDR3 DNA sequence: TGTGCCAGCGCTTGGGCAGGGGGCTTCCAAGAGACCCAGTACTTC. It codes for CASAWAGGFQETQYF. Looking up the rest from reference TRBV5-6 and TRBJ2-5 gives the full variable domain: DAGVTQSPTHLIKTRGQQVTLRCSPKSGHDTVSWYQQALGQGPQFIFQYYEEEERQRGNFPDRFSGHQFPNYSSELNVNALLLGDSALYLCASAWAGGFQETQYFGPGTRLLVL.

V usage is TRBV9 and J usage is TRBJ2-5; maybe TRBD1 (6 bases). Germline V gene data show CDR1 as SGDLS and CDR2 as YYNGEE. The CDR3 consists of 14 residues. V lost 4 bases, J lost 2 bases, and 12 bases lay in between. CDR3 in DNA: TGTGCCAGCAGCTCGTGGACAGATCAAGAGACCCAGTACTTC. Protein: CASSSWTDQETQYF.

The rearrangement links TRBV7-9 to TRBJ2-2; D may be TRBD1 (6 bases). This CDR3 is 13 amino acids long. V was pared by 4 bases and J by 8 bases, with 11 bases between. Germline values: CDR1 SEHNR, CDR2 FQNEAQ (reference sequence). The CDR3 bases are TGTGCCAGCAGCTACAGGGAGCGGGGGGAGCTGTTTTTT. Encoded protein: CASSYRERGELFF. Full variable domain (outside the CDR3, taken from reference TRBV7-9 and TRBJ2-2): DTGVSQNPRHKITKRGQNVTFRCDPISEHNRLYWYRQTLGQGPEFLTYFQNEAQLEKSRLLSDRFSAERPKGSFSTLEIQRTEQGDSAMYLCASSYRERGELFFGEGSRLTVL.

A single count supports this clone. CDR3 DNA: TGTGCCACTTCTAGCGGGGGGGCGAGCTCCTACAATGAGCAGTTCTTC. This gives the protein CATSSGGASSYNEQFF. The chain has TRBV5-4 and TRBJ2-1, with 12 bases aligning to TRBD2. The trim removed 9 bases at V and 0 bases at J, leaving 7 bases unmatched. Germline values: CDR1 SGHNT, CDR2 YYREEE (reference sequence). The length of the CDR3 is 16 residues.

The rearrangement joins TRBV4-1 to TRBJ2-1; D is ambiguous. CDR3 length equals 13 residues. The germline V gene has CDR1 MGHRA and CDR2 YSYEKL. The germline V and J ends were trimmed by 1 base and 9 bases, with 10 bases remaining between them. Here the CDR3 DNA reads TGCGCCAGCAGCCAAGGTGTCGGGCCTGAGCAGTTCTTC. This codes for CASSQGVGPEQFF.